This TCR beta chain was documented in a study of shared clonotypes between healthy human individuals. This CDR3 contains 16 residues. The V gene end was trimmed by 7 bases and the J gene end by 0 bases; junction bases not matched to a gene: 7. Germline CDR1 and CDR2: MDHEN and SYDVKM. Sorted-subset replicate PCRs used approximately 190 ng of genomic DNA. This amount corresponded to about 30,000 T cell genomes. Some clones are missing from TCRdb's copy, which holds only in-frame ones; the method was immunoSEQ multiplex PCR. The table shows roughly 1 million clones, with around 75% occurring only once.

The sequenced sample was memory CD4+ T cells sorted from blood. The subset is: CD45RA-negative fraction. This sequence joins TRBV28 and TRBJ2-1; 9 bases agree with TRBD2. This sequence originates from a man aged 18 to 29 in good health. CDR3 in DNA: TGTGCCAGCATCGACAGCGGGGGGCGCTCCTACAATGAGCAGTTCTTC. Its translation: CASIDSGGRSYNEQFF.